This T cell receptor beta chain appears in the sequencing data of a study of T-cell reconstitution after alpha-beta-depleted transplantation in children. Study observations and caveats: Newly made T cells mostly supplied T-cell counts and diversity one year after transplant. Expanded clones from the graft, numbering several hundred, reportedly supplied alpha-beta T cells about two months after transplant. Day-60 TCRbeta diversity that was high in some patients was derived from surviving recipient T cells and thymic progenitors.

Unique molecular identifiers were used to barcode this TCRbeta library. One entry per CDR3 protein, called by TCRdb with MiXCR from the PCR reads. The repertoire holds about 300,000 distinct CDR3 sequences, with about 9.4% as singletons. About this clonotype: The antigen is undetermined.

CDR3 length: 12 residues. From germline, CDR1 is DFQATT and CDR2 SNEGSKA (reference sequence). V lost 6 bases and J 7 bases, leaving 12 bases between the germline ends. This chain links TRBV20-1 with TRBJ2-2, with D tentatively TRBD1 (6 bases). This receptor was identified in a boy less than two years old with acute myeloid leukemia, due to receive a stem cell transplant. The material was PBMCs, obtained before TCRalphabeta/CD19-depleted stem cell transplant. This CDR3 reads CSATEQGGELFF. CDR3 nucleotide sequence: TGCAGTGCCACCGAACAGGGCGGGGAGCTGTTTTTT.